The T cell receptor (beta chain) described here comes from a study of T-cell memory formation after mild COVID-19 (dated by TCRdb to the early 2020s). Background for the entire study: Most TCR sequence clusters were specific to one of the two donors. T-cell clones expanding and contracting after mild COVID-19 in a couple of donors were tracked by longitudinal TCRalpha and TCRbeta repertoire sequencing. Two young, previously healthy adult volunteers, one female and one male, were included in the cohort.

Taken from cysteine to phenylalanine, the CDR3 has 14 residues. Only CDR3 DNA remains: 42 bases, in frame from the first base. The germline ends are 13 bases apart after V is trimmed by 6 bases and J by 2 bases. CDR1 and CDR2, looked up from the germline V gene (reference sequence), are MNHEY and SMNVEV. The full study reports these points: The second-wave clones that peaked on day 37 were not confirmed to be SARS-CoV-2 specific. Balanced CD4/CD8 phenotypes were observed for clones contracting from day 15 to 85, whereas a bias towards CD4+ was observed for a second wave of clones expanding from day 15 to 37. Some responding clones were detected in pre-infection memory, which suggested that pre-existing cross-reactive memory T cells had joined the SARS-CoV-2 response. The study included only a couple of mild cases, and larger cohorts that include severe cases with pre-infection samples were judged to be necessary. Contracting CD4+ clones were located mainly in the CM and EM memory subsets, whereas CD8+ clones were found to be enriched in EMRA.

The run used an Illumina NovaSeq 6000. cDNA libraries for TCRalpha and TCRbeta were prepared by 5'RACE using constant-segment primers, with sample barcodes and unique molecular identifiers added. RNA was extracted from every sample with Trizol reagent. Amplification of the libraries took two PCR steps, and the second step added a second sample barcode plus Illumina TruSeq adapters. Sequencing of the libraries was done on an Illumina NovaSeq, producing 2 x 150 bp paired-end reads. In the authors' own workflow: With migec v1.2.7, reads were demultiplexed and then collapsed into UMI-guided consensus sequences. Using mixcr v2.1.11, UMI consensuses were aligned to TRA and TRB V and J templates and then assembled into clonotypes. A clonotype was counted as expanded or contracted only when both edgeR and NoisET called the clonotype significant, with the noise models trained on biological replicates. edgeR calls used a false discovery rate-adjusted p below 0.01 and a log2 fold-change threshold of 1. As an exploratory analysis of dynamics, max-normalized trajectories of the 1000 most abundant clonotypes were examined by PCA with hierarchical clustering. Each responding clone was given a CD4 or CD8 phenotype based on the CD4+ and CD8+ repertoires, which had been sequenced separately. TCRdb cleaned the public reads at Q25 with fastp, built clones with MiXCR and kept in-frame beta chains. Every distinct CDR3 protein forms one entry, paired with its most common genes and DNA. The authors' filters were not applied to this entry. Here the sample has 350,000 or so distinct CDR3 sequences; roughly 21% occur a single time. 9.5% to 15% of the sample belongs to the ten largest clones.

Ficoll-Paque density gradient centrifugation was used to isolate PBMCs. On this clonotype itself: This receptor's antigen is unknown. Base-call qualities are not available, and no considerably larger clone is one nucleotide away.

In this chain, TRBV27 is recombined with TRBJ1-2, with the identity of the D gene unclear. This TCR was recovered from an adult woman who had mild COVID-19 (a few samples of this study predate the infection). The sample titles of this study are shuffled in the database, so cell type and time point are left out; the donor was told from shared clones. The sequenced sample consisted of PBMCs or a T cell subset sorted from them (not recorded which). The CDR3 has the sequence CASREDGENYGYTF. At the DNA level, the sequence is TGTGCCAGCAGAGAGGACGGGGAGAACTATGGCTACACCTTC.